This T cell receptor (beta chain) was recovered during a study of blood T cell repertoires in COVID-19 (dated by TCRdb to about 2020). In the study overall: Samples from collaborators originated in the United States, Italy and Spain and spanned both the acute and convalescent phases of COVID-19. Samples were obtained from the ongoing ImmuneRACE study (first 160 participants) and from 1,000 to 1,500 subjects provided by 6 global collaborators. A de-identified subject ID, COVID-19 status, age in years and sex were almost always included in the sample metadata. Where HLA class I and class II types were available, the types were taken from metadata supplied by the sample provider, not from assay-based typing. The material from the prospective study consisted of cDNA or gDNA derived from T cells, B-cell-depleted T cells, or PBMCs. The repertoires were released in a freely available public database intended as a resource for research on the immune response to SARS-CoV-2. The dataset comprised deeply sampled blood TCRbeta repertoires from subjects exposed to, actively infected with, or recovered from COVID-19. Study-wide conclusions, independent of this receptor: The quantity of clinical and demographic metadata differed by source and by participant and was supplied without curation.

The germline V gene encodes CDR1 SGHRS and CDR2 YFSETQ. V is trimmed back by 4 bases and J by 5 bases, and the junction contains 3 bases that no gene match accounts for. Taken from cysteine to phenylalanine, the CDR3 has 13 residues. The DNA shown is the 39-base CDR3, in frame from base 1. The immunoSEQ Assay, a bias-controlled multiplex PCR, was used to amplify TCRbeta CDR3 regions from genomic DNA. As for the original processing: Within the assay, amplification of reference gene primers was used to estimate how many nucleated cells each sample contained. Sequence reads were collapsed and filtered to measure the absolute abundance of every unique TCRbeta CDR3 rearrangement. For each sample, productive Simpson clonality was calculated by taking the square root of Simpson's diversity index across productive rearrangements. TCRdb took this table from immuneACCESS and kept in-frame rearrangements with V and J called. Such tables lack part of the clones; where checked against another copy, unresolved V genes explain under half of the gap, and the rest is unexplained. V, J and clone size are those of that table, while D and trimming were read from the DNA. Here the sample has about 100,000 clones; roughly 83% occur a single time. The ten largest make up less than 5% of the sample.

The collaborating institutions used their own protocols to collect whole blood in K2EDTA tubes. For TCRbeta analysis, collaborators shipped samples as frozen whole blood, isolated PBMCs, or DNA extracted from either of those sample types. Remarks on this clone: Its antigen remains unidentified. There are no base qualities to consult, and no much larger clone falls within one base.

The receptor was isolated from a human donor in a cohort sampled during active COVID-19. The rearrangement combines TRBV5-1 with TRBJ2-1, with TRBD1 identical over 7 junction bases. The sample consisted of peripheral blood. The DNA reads TGCGCCAGCAGCCCCGGGACAGACAATGAGCAGTTCTTC. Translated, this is CASSPGTDNEQFF.